Listed below are T cell receptor beta chains from one sample, sequenced in a study of metastatic and nonmetastatic thyroid tumors. TCRdb re-analyzed the PCR reads through MiXCR. This table holds about 33,000 clones, 15% to 20% found once. Specimen: blood. The origin of the receptors is a male donor with papillary thyroid cancer or a benign thyroid nodule (not recorded which). Some clones in this sample may be carry-over from other donors' samples. CDR3s include the opening cysteine and the closing phenylalanine or tryptophan. The D gene is left open where the match is weak. A clone size is listed for some rows: how often the clone was seen (once, few, many), or a class if it is expanded.

>NA|TRBJ2-7|many|TRBV12-3/TRBV12-4
CASSLARAYEQYF
TGTGCCAGCAGTTTAGCCAGGGCTTACGAGCAGTACTTC
>NA|TRBJ2-5|many|TRBV18
CASSPPGRETQYF
TGTGCCAGCTCACCACCGGGTAGGGAGACCCAGTACTTC
>NA|TRBJ2-3|many|TRBV5-1
CASSFRSTDTQYF
TGCGCCAGCAGCTTTAGGAGCACAGATACGCAGTATTTT
>NA|TRBJ2-3|NA|TRBV9
CASSVRGRVTDTQYF
TGTGCCAGCAGCGTAAGAGGGAGAGTGACAGATACGCAGTATTTT
>NA|TRBJ2-2|few|TRBV6-4
CASSEWTSGELFF
TGTGCCAGCAGTGAGTGGACTTCCGGGGAGCTGTTTTTT
>NA|TRBJ2-7|few|TRBV28
CASSLLRDEQYF
TGTGCCAGCAGCCTCCTGAGGGACGAGCAGTACTTC
>TRBD1|TRBJ1-2|many|TRBV2
CASTAQGTGYGYTF
TGTGCCAGCACAGCCCAGGGGACAGGGTATGGCTACACCTTC
>TRBD2|TRBJ2-2|NA|TRBV11-1
CASSSGLAGDTGELFF
TGTGCCAGCAGCTCGGGACTAGCGGGGGACACCGGGGAGCTGTTTTTT
>TRBD1|TRBJ1-1|many|TRBV29-1
CSVDRGLMNTEAFF
TGCAGCGTTGACAGGGGGCTCATGAACACTGAAGCTTTCTTT
>TRBD1|TRBJ1-3|NA|TRBV6-2/TRBV6-3
CASRPGQGAGNTIYF
TGTGCCAGCAGACCCGGACAGGGTGCTGGAAACACCATATATTTT
>TRBD1|TRBJ2-1|many|TRBV5-1
CASSPLDRGNYNEQFF
TGCGCCAGCAGCCCCCTGGACAGGGGCAACTACAATGAGCAGTTCTTC
>TRBD1|TRBJ2-7|NA|TRBV11-3
CASSDRDRGYEQYF
TGTGCCAGCAGCGACCGGGACAGGGGGTACGAGCAGTACTTC
>TRBD1|TRBJ1-6|NA|TRBV5-1
CASSAGQGNSPLHF
TGCGCCAGCAGCGCAGGACAGGGAAATTCACCCCTCCACTTT
>NA|TRBJ1-1|NA|TRBV4-2
CASSRTGNTEAFF
TGTGCCAGCAGCCGCACAGGGAACACTGAAGCTTTCTTT
>TRBD1|TRBJ1-5|many|TRBV6-1
CASSQTGVGNQPQHF
TGTGCCAGCAGCCAGACAGGGGTGGGCAATCAGCCCCAGCATTTT
>TRBD1|TRBJ2-1|many|TRBV7-9
CASSAGQGAGNEQFF
TGTGCCAGCAGCGCGGGACAGGGGGCAGGGAATGAGCAGTTCTTC
>NA|TRBJ1-6|many|TRBV2
CASKTDNSPLHF
TGTGCCAGCAAGACAGATAATTCACCCCTCCACTTT